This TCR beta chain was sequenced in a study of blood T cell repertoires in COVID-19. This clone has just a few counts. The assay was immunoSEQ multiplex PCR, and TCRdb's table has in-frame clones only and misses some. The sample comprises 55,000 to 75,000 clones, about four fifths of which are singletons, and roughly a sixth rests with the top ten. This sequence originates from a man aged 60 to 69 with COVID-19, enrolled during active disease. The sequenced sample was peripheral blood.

CDR3 DNA sequence: TGTGCCAGCAACGAACTAGCGGGGGCCGGCTACGAGCAGTACTTC. It codes for CASNELAGAGYEQYF. This rearrangement joins TRBV2 to TRBJ2-7; 11 positions match TRBD2. Trimming removed 7 bases from V and 3 bases from J; junction bases left unmatched: 8. In germline, CDR1 is SNHLY, CDR2 FYNNEI. The CDR3 is 15 amino acids.